This entry concerns a single TCR beta chain. As handled by the study authors: Estimation of nucleated cell counts was performed using reference gene primer amplification. Clones were sequenced by immunoSEQ multiplex PCR, and TCRdb holds only the in-frame ones, with some missing. V and J calls and clone size are given by that table; D and trimming were obtained from the DNA. Of about 50,000 clones in the sample, about 86% are singletons; the top ten hold roughly 5.6%. Germline loops: CDR1 SGHAT, CDR2 FQDESV (reference sequence). The CDR3 spans 13 residues. The V and J ends lost 3 bases and 3 bases respectively, with 9 bases between them. This record belongs to a study of blood T cell repertoires in COVID-19. In the study overall: Acute and convalescent COVID-19 samples came from the United States, Italy and Spain. Sources were T cells, B-cell-depleted T cells, or PBMCs; the material itself was cDNA or gDNA.

This chain uses TRBV11-1 with TRBJ2-7; D remains ambiguous. The specimen sequenced was peripheral blood. This TCR came from a human donor in a cohort sampled during active COVID-19. CDR3 sequence (DNA): TGTGCCAGCAGCTTTGACATTATCTACGAGCAGTACTTC. Translation: CASSFDIIYEQYF.